These 20 T cell receptor beta chains were sequenced from one sample in a study of blood T cell repertoires in COVID-19. Assay used: immunoSEQ multiplex PCR; TCRdb lists only in-frame clones, some missing. Here the sample spans approximately 120,000 clones, around 76% being singletons. Sequencing used peripheral blood. The source of these receptors is a human donor in a cohort sampled during active COVID-19.

V and J are TRBV21-1 and TRBJ1-2. TRBV21-1 is termed a pseudogene. The CDR3 totals 17 residues. The CDR3 here is CASSKVGCRFREDGYTF. CDR3 nucleotides: TGTGCCAGCAGCAAAGTAGGTTGTAGGTTTAGAGAGGATGGCTACACCTTC.

The chain carries TRBV9 and TRBJ1-2; TRBD1 aligns across 11 bases. J was trimmed by 4 bases and V by 3 bases; bases with no gene match: 2. Germline CDR1 is SGDLS and CDR2 is YYNGEE. The CDR3 is 14 residues long. CDR3 residues: CASSAGQGAYGYTF. The CDR3 nucleotides are TGTGCCAGCAGCGCCGGACAGGGGGCCTATGGCTACACCTTC.

This chain links TRBV21-1 with TRBJ2-7; the table names TRBD1, a call not compared with the DNA. TRBV21-1 is listed as a pseudogene. This CDR3 region has 13 residues. DNA of the CDR3: TGTGCCAGCCCCTCGGACAGGGGGTACGAGCAGTACTTC. This gives the protein CASPSDRGYEQYF.

V gene TRBV11-3 combines with J gene TRBJ2-3; 13 bases align to TRBD2. The CDR3 is made up of 18 amino acids. Germline loops: CDR1 SGHNT, CDR2 YENEEA. The V gene end was trimmed by 1 base and the J gene end by 2 bases; junction bases not matched to a gene: 6. CDR3 in amino acids: CASSLAETSGGPTDTQYF. The CDR3 DNA reads as TGTGCCAGCAGCTTAGCGGAGACTAGCGGGGGGCCCACAGATACGCAGTATTTT. Full variable domain (remainder filled in from reference TRBV11-3 and TRBJ2-3): EAGVVQSPRYKIIEKKQPVAFWCNPISGHNTLYWYLQNLGQGPELLIRYENEEAVDDSQLPKDRFSAERLKGVDSTLKIQPAELGDSAVYLCASSLAETSGGPTDTQYFGPGTRLTVL.

The genes are TRBV5-1 and TRBJ1-2; D might be TRBD1 (6 bases). The ends were cut back, 4 bases at V and 8 bases at J, with 15 bases in the middle. CDR1 SGHRS and CDR2 YFSETQ come from the germline V gene. This CDR3 has 13 amino acids. The CDR3 region is CASSTGQPKGYTF. The CDR3 nucleotides read TGCGCCAGCAGCACCGGACAGCCTAAGGGCTACACCTTC. Full variable domain (rest looked up from reference TRBV5-1 and TRBJ1-2): KAGVTQTPRYLIKTRGQQVTLSCSPISGHRSVSWYQQTPGQGLQFLFEYFSETQRNKGNFPGRFSGRQFSNSRSEMNVSTLELGDSALYLCASSTGQPKGYTFGSGTRLTVV.

The chain combines TRBV15 with TRBJ1-1, with D perhaps matching TRBD1 (5 bases). V lost 4 bases and J lost 6, with 9 bases in between. This CDR3 region has 12 residues. Looked up from germline, CDR1 is LNHNV and CDR2 is YYDKDF (reference sequence). As DNA, the CDR3 is TGTGCCACCAGCATTGGACACGCTGAAGCTTTCTTT. Its translation is CATSIGHAEAFF.

Worth noting for this clone: Possible read error: a much larger clone is one base away. The chain uses TRBV28 and TRBJ1-1; 7 bases agree with TRBD1. CDR3 length equals 14 residues. V lost 5 bases to trimming and J lost 0 bases; unmatched junction nucleotides: 3. Germline CDR1 MDHEN, CDR2 SYDVKM. The CDR3 region has the DNA TGTGCCAGCAGTAAGACAGGGATGAACACTGAAGCTTTCTTT. Its translation is CASSKTGMNTEAFF.

The V gene is TRBV11-2, the J gene TRBJ1-3; no clear D. The germline CDR1 and CDR2 sequences are SGHAT and FQNNGV. There are 13 residues in the CDR3. The V end lost 0 bases, the J end lost 9 bases, and 9 bases lay between the germline ends. CDR3 bases: TGTGCCAGCAGCTTAGACGTCAGTTTCACCATATATTTT. The encoded protein is CASSLDVSFTIYF.

The genes are TRBV7-8 and TRBJ2-3, with TRBD1 matching over 8 bases. The CDR3 extends over 15 amino acids. V shed 5 bases, J shed 2 bases, and the junction held 6 bases outside the gene matches. From germline, CDR1 is SGHVS and CDR2 FQNEAQ. CDR3 nucleotides: TGTGCCAGCAGCCAGACAGGGGATTACACAGATACGCAGTATTTT. Translating gives CASSQTGDYTDTQYF.

The chain carries TRBV5-4 and TRBJ2-7; possible D gene TRBD2, 7 bases. This CDR3 region has 14 residues. Between the trimmed V and J ends, which lost 1 base and 3 bases, there was a span of 11 bases. Germline V lookup: CDR1 SGHNT, CDR2 YYREEE (reference sequence). The chain's CDR3 is CASSLRGGDYEQYF. CDR3 nucleotides: TGTGCCAGCAGCTTGAGAGGGGGGGACTACGAGCAGTACTTC. Full variable domain (outside the CDR3, taken from reference TRBV5-4 and TRBJ2-7): ETGVTQSPTHLIKTRGQQVTLRCSSQSGHNTVSWYQQALGQGPQFIFQYYREEENGRGNFPPRFSGLQFPNYSSELNVNALELDDSALYLCASSLRGGDYEQYFGPGTRLTVT.

J is TRBJ1-6 and V is TRBV19; D is unclear. The germline V gene encodes CDR1 LNHDA and CDR2 SQIVND (reference sequence). The V gene lost 4 bases and the J gene lost 0 bases, with 10 bases spanning the gap. The CDR3 length is 16 residues. The CDR3 coding sequence is TGTGCCAGTAGTACGCAGGCGAGCTCCTATAATTCACCCCTCCACTTT. Its translation is CASSTQASSYNSPLHF.

The rearrangement joins TRBV19 to TRBJ2-6; 7 bases are a match to TRBD1. V shed 0 bases and J 6 bases; nucleotides not matched to a gene: 11. This CDR3 region has 18 residues. Germline CDR1 LNHDA, CDR2 SQIVND (reference sequence). CDR3 bases: TGTGCCAGTAGTATAGAGGGCAGGGGGACACCTAAGGCCAACGTCCTGACTTTC. Encoded protein: CASSIEGRGTPKANVLTF.

This rearrangement joins TRBV27 to TRBJ1-2; 9 bases line up with TRBD1. The CDR3 has 12 residues. V gave up 5 bases and J gave up 6 bases; unmatched junction bases: 1. Germline V gene data show CDR1 as MNHEY and CDR2 as SMNVEV (reference sequence). CDR3 DNA sequence: TGTGCCAGCAGTGGGACAGGGAATGGCTACACCTTC. Translated: CASSGTGNGYTF.

V usage is TRBV6-5 and J usage is TRBJ2-7, with a tentative D call TRBD2 (5 bases). The V and J ends lost 4 bases and 3 bases respectively, with 10 bases between them. Per the germline V gene, CDR1 is MNHEY and CDR2 is SVGAGI. This CDR3 comprises 13 residues. CDR3 bases: TGTGCCAGCAGTTTAGGACGGGGCTACGAGCAGTACTTC. Translation gives CASSLGRGYEQYF.

This sequence joins TRBV10-1 and TRBJ2-1; 12 bases are shared with TRBD2. J lost 7 bases, V lost 3 bases, and 7 bases had no gene match. This CDR3 comprises 16 residues. Germline V gene lookup returns CDR1 WNHNN and CDR2 SYGVQD (reference sequence). The CDR3 reads CASSDPLAGGENEQFF. The CDR3 coding sequence is TGCGCCAGCAGTGACCCACTAGCGGGGGGTGAGAATGAGCAGTTCTTC.

This chain connects TRBV19 to TRBJ2-1; 8 nucleotides match TRBD1. The CDR3 sequence is 15 residues long. Losses at the gene ends were 3 bases for V and 5 bases for J; bases not matched to a gene: 6. Germline-derived CDR1 and CDR2 are LNHDA and SQIVND (reference sequence). CDR3 sequence reads: CASSITDREDNEQFF. CDR3 bases: TGTGCCAGTAGTATCACGGACAGGGAAGACAATGAGCAGTTCTTC.

Ten or more counts support this clone. The chain combines TRBV6-5 with TRBJ1-5; D is uncertain. CDR3 size: 14 residues. Per the germline V gene, CDR1 is MNHEY and CDR2 is SVGAGI. With 10 bases removed from V and 7 bases from J, the gap between germline ends came to 20 bases. CDR3 bases: TGTGCCACCACCACCCGGACTCTGGACCAGCCCCAGCATTTT. It encodes CATTTRTLDQPQHF.

The chain uses TRBV19 and TRBJ1-2, with a possible D match to TRBD1 (5 bases). The CDR3 length is 18 residues. Germline loops: CDR1 LNHDA, CDR2 SQIVND (reference sequence). The V gene lost 4 bases and the J gene lost 7 bases, with 28 bases spanning the gap. The CDR3 region has the DNA TGTGCCAGTAGTAGAAGCCATTCCGGGACCTCAACCGGGGGTGGCTACACCTTC. Protein: CASSRSHSGTSTGGGYTF.

CDR3 region: CASSQAGVYQETQYF. The CDR3 region has the DNA TGTGCCAGCAGCCAGGCGGGCGTCTACCAAGAGACCCAGTACTTC. This chain connects TRBV3-1 (or the pseudogene TRBV3-2) to TRBJ2-5; tentative D call: TRBD2 (5 bases). V dropped 3 bases and J dropped 0 bases, with 11 bases sitting between them. This CDR3 comprises 15 residues. Germline CDR1 reads LGHDT; CDR2 reads YNNKEL (reference sequence).

V is TRBV27 and J is TRBJ1-4, with D uncertain. Between the trimmed V and J ends, which lost 0 bases and 3 bases, there was a span of 5 bases. The CDR3 covers 14 residues. Looked up from germline, CDR1 is MNHEY and CDR2 is SMNVEV (reference sequence). The CDR3 nucleotides are TGTGCCAGCAGTTTATCGGCACCTAATGAAAAACTGTTTTTT. Amino acids: CASSLSAPNEKLFF.